These 26 T cell receptor beta chains were sequenced from one sample in a study of blood T cell repertoires in COVID-19. Some clones are missing from TCRdb's copy, which holds only in-frame ones; the method was immunoSEQ multiplex PCR. The sample shows under 200,000 clones, about 91% of them seen only once. Specimen: PBMCs or T cells enriched from blood (not recorded which). The receptors here all came from a woman aged 18-29 years who had recovered from COVID-19.

This clone was picked up a small number of times. The DNA for the CDR3 is TGCGCCAGCAGCCAACTAATGCAGGGTAAAGCTAACTATGGCTACACCTTC. Translating it yields CASSQLMQGKANYGYTF. The chain is built from TRBV4-1 and TRBJ1-2, with D possibly being TRBD1 (5 bases). Trimming took 2 bases from V and 0 from J, leaving 16 bases between them. Germline loops: CDR1 MGHRA, CDR2 YSYEKL. The CDR3 totals 17 residues.

The V gene is TRBV10-1, the J gene TRBJ2-6; TRBD2 is a possible D gene (6 bases). Looked up from germline, CDR1 is WNHNN and CDR2 is SYGVQD (reference sequence). The CDR3 sequence is 15 residues long. Trimming shortened V by 6 bases and J by 3 bases, and 12 bases separated the two germline ends. The CDR3 protein is CASSDGTYGANVLTF. The CDR3 DNA reads TGCGCCAGCAGCGACGGGACTTATGGGGCCAACGTCCTGACTTTC.

The chain recombines TRBV9 with TRBJ1-4; 7 bases map to TRBD1. The V and J ends lost 4 bases and 7 bases, in that order; junction bases with no gene match: 13. The CDR3 length is 16 residues. The germline gives CDR1 SGDLS, CDR2 YYNGEE. CDR3 amino acids: CASSPKTGFNSEKLFF. The DNA of the CDR3 is TGTGCCAGCAGCCCCAAGACAGGGTTTAATAGTGAAAAACTGTTTTTT.

This chain joins TRBV4-1 and TRBJ2-1; a weak D match, TRBD2 (5 bases). The CDR3 totals 17 residues. V dropped 2 bases and J dropped 4 bases, with 18 bases sitting between them. CDR1 is MGHRA, CDR2 YSYEKL, per germline. The CDR3 reads CASSQLDLGLQYNEQFF. The CDR3 DNA sequence: TGCGCCAGCAGCCAACTGGATCTCGGACTGCAATACAATGAGCAGTTCTTC.

The genes are TRBV18 and TRBJ1-6; no clear D. Trimming stripped 0 bases from V and 14 bases from J, with 14 bases between. The germline gives CDR1 KGHSH, CDR2 LQKENI. This CDR3 has 14 amino acids. As DNA, the CDR3 is TGTGCCAGCTCACCACCGGCGAACAGAATATCCCTCCACTTT. The encoded protein is CASSPPANRISLHF. The variable domain in full, completed from reference TRBV18 and TRBJ1-6, reads NAGVMQNPRHLVRRRGQEARLRCSPMKGHSHVYWYRQLPEEGLKFMVYLQKENIIDESGMPKERFSAEFPKEGPSILRIQQVVRGDSAAYFCASSPPANRISLHFGNGTRLTVT.

The V and J genes are TRBV6-5 and TRBJ2-1; D perhaps matches TRBD2 (6 bases). This CDR3 spans 15 amino acids. CDR1 is MNHEY, CDR2 SVGAGI, per germline. Trimming pared 6 bases from V and 0 bases from J, leaving 12 bases between. The CDR3, as DNA: TGTGCCAGCAGCCTTAGCGGTAGCTCCTACAATGAGCAGTTCTTC. Translated, it gives CASSLSGSSYNEQFF.

The rearrangement joins TRBV7-3 to TRBJ2-7, with D perhaps matching TRBD2 (6 bases). V lost 5 bases and J 0 bases, leaving 23 bases between the germline ends. The CDR3 loop spans 18 amino acids. Germline V gene sequence: CDR1 SGHTA, CDR2 FQGTGA. CDR3 loop: CASSILDPPSASSYEQYF. CDR3 coding DNA: TGTGCCAGCAGCATATTAGACCCCCCTAGCGCAAGCTCCTACGAGCAGTACTTC.

The J gene is TRBJ1-1, the V gene TRBV4-2; TRBD1 agrees at 9 bases. This CDR3 is 14 amino acids long. Trimming took 6 bases from V and 5 from J; bases not matched to a gene: 7. Germline V gene data show CDR1 as LGHNA and CDR2 as YNFKEQ. CDR3 in amino acids: CASSEGQGGTEAFF. CDR3 nucleotide sequence: TGTGCCAGCAGTGAGGGACAGGGTGGAACTGAAGCTTTCTTT.

This chain uses TRBV18 with TRBJ2-7; D call uncertain. Germline V gene sequence: CDR1 KGHSH, CDR2 LQKENI. The CDR3 has 12 amino acids. V was pared by 5 bases and J by 2 bases, with 7 bases between. The chain's CDR3 is CASSSRAYEQYF. CDR3 nucleotides: TGTGCCAGCTCATCCCGCGCCTACGAGCAGTACTTC. The full variable domain, in which reference TRBV18 and TRBJ2-7 provide the parts outside the CDR3, is NAGVMQNPRHLVRRRGQEARLRCSPMKGHSHVYWYRQLPEEGLKFMVYLQKENIIDESGMPKERFSAEFPKEGPSILRIQQVVRGDSAAYFCASSSRAYEQYFGPGTRLTVT.

J is TRBJ2-7 and V is TRBV2, with a possible D match to TRBD2 (6 bases). Germline CDR1 reads SNHLY; CDR2 reads FYNNEI. CDR3 length: 14 residues. The ends were cut back, 7 bases at V and 2 bases at J, with 15 bases in the middle. The DNA for the CDR3 is TGTGCCAGCACCGGCGGAGGGGTCCCCTACGAGCAGTACTTC. Encoded protein: CASTGGGVPYEQYF. Full variable domain (missing parts from reference TRBV2 and TRBJ2-7): EPEVTQTPSHQVTQMGQEVILRCVPISNHLYFYWYRQILGQKVEFLVSFYNNEISEKSEIFDDQFSVERPDGSNFTLKIRSTKLEDSAMYFCASTGGGVPYEQYFGPGTRLTVT.

The V call is TRBV6-5, the J call TRBJ2-3, with TRBD2 as a possible D gene (7 bases). This CDR3 contains 16 residues. Germline assignment: CDR1 MNHEY and CDR2 SVGAGI. The ends were cut back, 4 bases at V and 2 bases at J, with 16 bases in the middle. DNA of the CDR3: TGTGCCAGCAGTTCCATGGGGGGGGCGGCCACAGATACGCAGTATTTT. It is translated as CASSSMGGAATDTQYF.

This rearrangement joins TRBV7-2 to TRBJ2-1; TRBD2 matches at 7 bases. The CDR3 contains 12 residues. The germline CDR1 and CDR2 sequences are SGHTA and FQGNSA. The V and J ends lost 4 bases and 10 bases, in that order; junction bases with no gene match: 4. CDR3 region: CASSSGLEEQFF. CDR3 bases: TGTGCCAGCAGCTCTGGACTAGAGGAGCAGTTCTTC.

The V gene is TRBV28, the J gene TRBJ1-2; D is ambiguous. There are 12 residues in the CDR3. Trimming cost V 4 bases and J 5 bases, with 8 bases left between them. Germline values: CDR1 MDHEN, CDR2 SYDVKM. CDR3 sequence: CASSWEGYGYTF. DNA of the CDR3: TGTGCCAGCAGTTGGGAGGGTTATGGCTACACCTTC.

The chain is built from TRBV7-8 and TRBJ2-7; perhaps TRBD2 as D (5 bases). Germline CDR1 is SGHVS and CDR2 is FQNEAQ. This CDR3 has 13 amino acids. V was clipped by 5 bases and J by 1 base, with 9 bases between them. CDR3 protein: CASSLRGSYEQYF. The DNA of the CDR3 is TGTGCCAGCAGCCTACGAGGGTCCTACGAGCAGTACTTC.

The rearrangement joins TRBV27 to TRBJ2-4; 8 nucleotides match TRBD1. The CDR3 has 18 amino acids. V lost 5 bases and J lost 0; bases outside the gene matches: 12. Germline-derived CDR1 and CDR2 are MNHEY and SMNVEV (reference sequence). DNA for the CDR3: TGTGCCAGCAGTCCCTTGACAGGGGCGCAATTAGCCAAAAACATTCAGTACTTC. Translated, it gives CASSPLTGAQLAKNIQYF.

The J gene is TRBJ2-5, the V gene TRBV25-1; 11 bases map to TRBD2. Germline V gives CDR1 MGHDK, CDR2 SYGVNS. J gave up 2 bases and V 1 base, and 3 bases lay outside the gene matches. This CDR3 contains 16 residues. For the CDR3, the DNA is TGTGCCAGCAGTGAATCGGTAGCGGGAGGGCAAGAGACCCAGTACTTC. Its translation is CASSESVAGGQETQYF.

The CDR3 nucleotides read TGTGCCAGCAGCTCGAATGAGCAGTTCTTC. This translates into CASSSNEQFF. The chain uses TRBV7-2 and TRBJ2-1; no reliable D call. Trimming took 4 bases from V and 7 from J, leaving 2 bases between them. The CDR3 contains 10 residues. The germline V gene has CDR1 SGHTA and CDR2 FQGNSA.

The J gene is TRBJ2-7, the V gene TRBV10-3; 12 nucleotides align to TRBD2. The CDR3 is 17 amino acids. Germline V CDR1 and CDR2: ENHRY, SYGVKD. J was trimmed by 3 bases and V by 0 bases; bases with no gene match: 6. The CDR3 DNA reads as TGTGCCATCAGTGAGTCAAGGGCTAGCGGGGGGGGCTACGAGCAGTACTTC. Translated, it gives CAISESRASGGGYEQYF.

This clone was observed a single time. This chain uses TRBV7-9 with TRBJ2-1; 9 bases line up with TRBD2. From germline, CDR1 is SEHNR and CDR2 FQNEAQ (reference sequence). V shed 0 bases and J 14 bases; nucleotides not matched to a gene: 2. CDR3 length: 12 amino acids. The CDR3 DNA is TGTGCCAGCAGCTTAGCGGCGGGAGGGAAGTTCTTC. Encoded protein: CASSLAAGGKFF. Drawing the rest from reference TRBV7-9 and TRBJ2-1, the complete variable domain is DTGVSQNPRHKITKRGQNVTFRCDPISEHNRLYWYRQTLGQGPEFLTYFQNEAQLEKSRLLSDRFSAERPKGSFSTLEIQRTEQGDSAMYLCASSLAAGGKFFGPGTRLTVL.

The chain combines TRBV18 with TRBJ1-2; D unresolved. V lost 6 bases and J lost 3, with 17 bases in between. The CDR3 spans 15 residues. Per the germline V gene, CDR1 is KGHSH and CDR2 is LQKENI. In DNA form, the CDR3 reads TGTGCCAGCTCCCCTGAGGGCTCCCTCGACTATGGCTACACCTTC. It specifies CASSPEGSLDYGYTF.

The V gene is TRBV18, the J gene TRBJ1-1; D possibly corresponds to TRBD1 (5 bases). CDR3 length: 14 amino acids. V lost 3 bases and J 3 bases, leaving 11 bases between the germline ends. Germline loops: CDR1 KGHSH, CDR2 LQKENI. DNA for the CDR3: TGTGCCAGCTCACCTTCGGCGGGGGACACTGAAGCTTTCTTT. Its protein product is CASSPSAGDTEAFF.

CDR3 amino acids: CASRATGVPTGELFF. Here the CDR3 DNA reads TGTGCCAGCCGCGCCACAGGGGTCCCCACCGGGGAGCTGTTTTTT. The chain recombines TRBV9 with TRBJ2-2, with 7 bases that match TRBD1. The germline V gene has CDR1 SGDLS and CDR2 YYNGEE. The CDR3 loop spans 15 amino acids. Germline trimming cut 7 bases from V and 4 bases from J; bases unmatched to any gene: 10.

The chain is built from TRBV27 and TRBJ1-5; no firm D call. CDR1 and CDR2 from the germline V gene are MNHEY and SMNVEV (reference sequence). The CDR3 is 15 residues long. V was shortened by 10 bases and J by 0 bases, with 16 bases between the two germline ends. In DNA, the CDR3 is TGTGCCACCTCCCTAACGAGGAATAGCAATCAGCCCCAGCATTTT. Its translation: CATSLTRNSNQPQHF.

This clone was seen once. The chain uses TRBV7-5 and TRBJ2-5; the listed D gene, TRBD1, was not tested against the DNA. TRBV7-5 is assigned pseudogene status. CDR3 length: 15 amino acids. CDR3 in amino acids: CARSREQGFEETQYF. CDR3 DNA: TGTGCCAGAAGTAGGGAACAGGGGTTCGAAGAGACCCAGTACTTC.

This chain uses TRBV30 with TRBJ1-1; D ambiguous. The germline gives CDR1 GTSNPN, CDR2 SVGIG (reference sequence). The CDR3 is made up of 11 amino acids. The V end was cut by 5 bases, the J end by 11 bases, with 15 bases between. The CDR3: CAWRRESQAFF. The CDR3 region has the DNA TGTGCCTGGCGGCGGGAATCTCAGGCTTTCTTT.

V usage is TRBV30 and J usage is TRBJ1-1; D remains ambiguous. CDR3 length equals 13 residues. Germline assignment: CDR1 GTSNPN and CDR2 SVGIG (reference sequence). The ends were cut back, 5 bases at V and 3 bases at J, with 13 bases in the middle. The CDR3 here is CAWDGGRYTEAFF. The DNA of the CDR3 is TGTGCCTGGGACGGAGGCCGCTACACTGAAGCTTTCTTT.